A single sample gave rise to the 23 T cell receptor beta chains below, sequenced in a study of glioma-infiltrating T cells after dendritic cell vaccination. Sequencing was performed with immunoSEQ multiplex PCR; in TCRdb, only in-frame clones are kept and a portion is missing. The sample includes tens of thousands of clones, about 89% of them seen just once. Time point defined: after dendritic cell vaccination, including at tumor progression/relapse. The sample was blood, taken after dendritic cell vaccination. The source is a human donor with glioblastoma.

CDR3 sequence (DNA): TGTGCCAGTAGTAGGGGACGGGACAGGGGAAGAGATACGCAGTATTTT. Amino acid sequence: CASSRGRDRGRDTQYF. The genes are TRBV19 and TRBJ2-3; 10 positions match TRBD1. V was pared by 4 bases and J by 5 bases, with 9 bases of the junction left unmatched. There are 16 residues in the CDR3. CDR1 LNHDA and CDR2 SQIVND come from the germline V gene (reference sequence).

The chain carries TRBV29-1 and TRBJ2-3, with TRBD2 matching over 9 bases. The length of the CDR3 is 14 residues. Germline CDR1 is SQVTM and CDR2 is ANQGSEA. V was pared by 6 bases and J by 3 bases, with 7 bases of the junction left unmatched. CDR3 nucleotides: TGCAGCGTCCCAGCGGGGGGCGCGACAGATACGCAGTATTTT. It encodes CSVPAGGATDTQYF.

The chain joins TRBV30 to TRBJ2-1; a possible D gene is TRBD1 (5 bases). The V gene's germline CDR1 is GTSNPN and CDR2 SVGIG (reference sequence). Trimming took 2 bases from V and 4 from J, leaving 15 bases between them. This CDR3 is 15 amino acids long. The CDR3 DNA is TGTGCCTGGAGTATAGGGCAGGGTCTATACAATGAGCAGTTCTTC. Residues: CAWSIGQGLYNEQFF.

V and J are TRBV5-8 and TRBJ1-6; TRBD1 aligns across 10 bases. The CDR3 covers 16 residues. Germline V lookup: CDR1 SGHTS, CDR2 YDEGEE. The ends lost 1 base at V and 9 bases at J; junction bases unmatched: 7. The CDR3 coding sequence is TGTGCCAGCAGCTTGTGGGGGACAGGGGTGGTTTCACCCCTCCACTTT. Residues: CASSLWGTGVVSPLHF. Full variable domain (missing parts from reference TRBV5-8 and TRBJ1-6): EAGVTQSPTHLIKTRGQQATLRCSPISGHTSVYWYQQALGLGLQFLLWYDEGEERNRGNFPPRFSGRQFPNYSSELNVNALELEDSALYLCASSLWGTGVVSPLHFGNGTRLTVT.

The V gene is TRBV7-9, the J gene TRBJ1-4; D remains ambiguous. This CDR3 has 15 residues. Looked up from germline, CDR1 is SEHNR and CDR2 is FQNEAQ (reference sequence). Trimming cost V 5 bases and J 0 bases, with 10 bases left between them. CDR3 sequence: CASSPYSATNEKLFF. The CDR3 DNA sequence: TGTGCCAGCAGCCCGTACAGTGCAACTAATGAAAAACTGTTTTTT.

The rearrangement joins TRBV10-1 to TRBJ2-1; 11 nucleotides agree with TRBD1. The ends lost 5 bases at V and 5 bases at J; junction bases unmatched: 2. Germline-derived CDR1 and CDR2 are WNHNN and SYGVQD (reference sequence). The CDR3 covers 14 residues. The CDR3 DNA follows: TGCGCCAGCAGTAGGGGACAGGGGGACAATGAGCAGTTCTTC. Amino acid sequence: CASSRGQGDNEQFF.

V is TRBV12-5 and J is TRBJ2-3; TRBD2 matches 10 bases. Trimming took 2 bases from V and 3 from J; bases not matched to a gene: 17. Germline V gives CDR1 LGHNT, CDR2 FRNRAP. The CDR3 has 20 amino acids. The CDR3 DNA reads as TGTGCTAGTGGTTTGATTACAATAACTAGCGGGAAGTACCAGACAGATACGCAGTATTTT. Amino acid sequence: CASGLITITSGKYQTDTQYF.

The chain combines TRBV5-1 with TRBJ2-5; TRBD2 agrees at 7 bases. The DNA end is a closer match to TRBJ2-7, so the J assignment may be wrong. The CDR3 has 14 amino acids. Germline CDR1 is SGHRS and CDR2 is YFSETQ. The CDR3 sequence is CASSPSGEGYEQYF. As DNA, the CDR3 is TGCGCCAGCAGCCCTTCGGGGGAGGGATACGAGCAGTACTTC.

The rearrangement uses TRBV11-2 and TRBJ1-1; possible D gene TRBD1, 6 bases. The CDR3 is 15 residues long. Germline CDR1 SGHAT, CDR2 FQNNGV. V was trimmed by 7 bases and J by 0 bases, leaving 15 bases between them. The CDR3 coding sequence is TGTGCCAGCACCGAACAGGGTCCTATGAACACTGAAGCTTTCTTT. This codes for CASTEQGPMNTEAFF.

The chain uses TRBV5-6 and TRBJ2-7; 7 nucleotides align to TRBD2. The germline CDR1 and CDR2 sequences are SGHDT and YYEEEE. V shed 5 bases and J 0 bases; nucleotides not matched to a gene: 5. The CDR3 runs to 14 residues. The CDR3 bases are TGTGCCAGCAGTCGGCGGGGGAGCTCCTACGAGCAGTACTTC. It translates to CASSRRGSSYEQYF.

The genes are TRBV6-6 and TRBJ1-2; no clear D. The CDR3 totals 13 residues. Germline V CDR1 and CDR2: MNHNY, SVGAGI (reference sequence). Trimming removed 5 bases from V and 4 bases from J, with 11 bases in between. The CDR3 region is CASSPGFGYGYTF. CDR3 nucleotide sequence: TGTGCCAGCAGTCCCGGGTTTGGCTATGGCTACACCTTC.

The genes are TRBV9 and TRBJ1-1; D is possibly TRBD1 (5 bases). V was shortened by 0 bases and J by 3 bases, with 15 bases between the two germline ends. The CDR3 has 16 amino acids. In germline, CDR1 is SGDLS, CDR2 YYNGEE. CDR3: CASSVGPHGADTEAFF. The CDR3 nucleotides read TGTGCCAGCAGCGTAGGCCCCCATGGGGCGGACACTGAAGCTTTCTTT.

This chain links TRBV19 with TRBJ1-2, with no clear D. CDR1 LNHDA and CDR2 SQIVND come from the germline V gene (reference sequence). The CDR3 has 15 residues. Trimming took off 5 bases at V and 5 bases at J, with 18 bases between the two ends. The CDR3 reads CASSAHDNGGYGYTF. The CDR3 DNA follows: TGTGCCAGTAGTGCCCACGACAACGGAGGATATGGCTACACCTTC.

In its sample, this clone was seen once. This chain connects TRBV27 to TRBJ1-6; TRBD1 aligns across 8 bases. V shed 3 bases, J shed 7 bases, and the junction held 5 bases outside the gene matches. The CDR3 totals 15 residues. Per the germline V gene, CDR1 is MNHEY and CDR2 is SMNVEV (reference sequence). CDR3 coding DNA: TGTGCCAGCAGTTTTAGGGGACAGGCCAATTCACCCCTCCACTTT. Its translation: CASSFRGQANSPLHF.

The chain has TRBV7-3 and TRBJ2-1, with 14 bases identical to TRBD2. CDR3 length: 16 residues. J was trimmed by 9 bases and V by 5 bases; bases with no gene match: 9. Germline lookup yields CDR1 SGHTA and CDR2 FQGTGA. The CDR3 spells CASSNSTSGRAGEQFF. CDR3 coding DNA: TGTGCCAGCAGCAATTCGACTAGCGGGAGGGCCGGTGAGCAGTTCTTC.

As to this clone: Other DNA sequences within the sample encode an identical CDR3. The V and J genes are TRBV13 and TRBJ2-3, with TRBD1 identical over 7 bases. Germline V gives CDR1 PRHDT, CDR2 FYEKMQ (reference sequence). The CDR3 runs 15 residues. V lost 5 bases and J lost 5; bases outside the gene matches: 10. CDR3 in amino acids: CASSTGVWTGDTQYF. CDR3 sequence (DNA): TGTGCCAGCAGCACTGGGGTTTGGACAGGAGATACGCAGTATTTT.

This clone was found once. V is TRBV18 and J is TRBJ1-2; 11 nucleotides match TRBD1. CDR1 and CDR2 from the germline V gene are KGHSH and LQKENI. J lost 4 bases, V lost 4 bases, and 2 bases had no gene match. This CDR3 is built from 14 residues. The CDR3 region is CASSLGTGGYGYTF. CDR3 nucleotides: TGTGCCAGCTCACTAGGGACAGGGGGCTATGGCTACACCTTC.

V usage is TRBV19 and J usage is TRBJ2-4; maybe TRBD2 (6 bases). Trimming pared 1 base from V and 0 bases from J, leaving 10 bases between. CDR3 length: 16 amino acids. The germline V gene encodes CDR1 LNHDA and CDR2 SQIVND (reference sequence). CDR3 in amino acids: CASSIGRREAKNIQYF. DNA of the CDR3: TGTGCCAGTAGTATAGGGCGGAGGGAAGCCAAAAACATTCAGTACTTC. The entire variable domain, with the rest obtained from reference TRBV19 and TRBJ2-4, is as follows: DGGITQSPKYLFRKEGQNVTLSCEQNLNHDAMYWYRQDPGQGLRLIYYSQIVNDFQKGDIAEGYSVSREKKESFPLTVTSAQKNPTAFYLCASSIGRREAKNIQYFGAGTRLSVL.

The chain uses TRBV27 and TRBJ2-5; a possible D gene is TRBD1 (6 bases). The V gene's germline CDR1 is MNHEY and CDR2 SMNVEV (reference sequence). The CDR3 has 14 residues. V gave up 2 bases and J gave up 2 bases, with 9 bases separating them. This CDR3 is CASSLRTAQETQYF. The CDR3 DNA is TGTGCCAGCAGTTTAAGGACAGCGCAAGAGACCCAGTACTTC.

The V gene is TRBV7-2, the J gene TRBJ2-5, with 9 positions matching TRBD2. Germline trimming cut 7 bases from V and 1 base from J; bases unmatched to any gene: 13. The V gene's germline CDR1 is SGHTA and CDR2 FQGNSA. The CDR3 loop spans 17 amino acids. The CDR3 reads CASKVTAGGPIQETQYF. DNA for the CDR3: TGTGCCAGCAAGGTTACCGCGGGGGGGCCCATCCAAGAGACCCAGTACTTC.

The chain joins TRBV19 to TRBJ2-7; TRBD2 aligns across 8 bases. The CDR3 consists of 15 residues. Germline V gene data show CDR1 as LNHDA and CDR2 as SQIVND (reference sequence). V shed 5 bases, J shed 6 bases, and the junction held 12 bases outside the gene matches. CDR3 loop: CASSSGGTTSSEQYF. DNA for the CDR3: TGTGCCAGTAGTTCGGGAGGGACTACCTCTAGCGAGCAGTACTTC.

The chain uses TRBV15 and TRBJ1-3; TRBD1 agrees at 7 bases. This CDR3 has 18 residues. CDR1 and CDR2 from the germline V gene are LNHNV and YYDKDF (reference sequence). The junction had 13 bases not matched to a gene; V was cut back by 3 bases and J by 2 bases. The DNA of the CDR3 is TGTGCCACCAGCAGCAGGACAGGTTTAGGTCAACCTGGAAACACCATATATTTT. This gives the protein CATSSRTGLGQPGNTIYF.

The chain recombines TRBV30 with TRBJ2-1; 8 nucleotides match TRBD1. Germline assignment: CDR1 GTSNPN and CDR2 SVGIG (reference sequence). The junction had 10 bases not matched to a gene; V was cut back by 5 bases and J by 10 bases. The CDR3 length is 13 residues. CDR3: CAWGVGQGNEQFF. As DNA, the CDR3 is TGTGCCTGGGGGGTTGGACAGGGCAACGAGCAGTTCTTC. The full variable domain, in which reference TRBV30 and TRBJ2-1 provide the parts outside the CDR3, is SQTIHQWPATLVQPVGSPLSLECTVEGTSNPNLYWYRQAAGRGLQLLFYSVGIGQISSEVPQNLSASRPQDRQFILSSKKLLLSDSGFYLCAWGVGQGNEQFFGPGTRLTVL.